The next 2 T cell receptor beta chains were all read from a single sample in a study of shared clonotypes between healthy human individuals. Sequencing was performed with immunoSEQ multiplex PCR; in TCRdb, only in-frame clones are kept and a portion is missing. This sample has approximately 2,000,000 clones, with 85% to 95% found just once. Input material: naive CD4+ T cells from PBMCs. As for subset: CD45RA+ positively selected. These TCRs come from a man between 18 and 35 years old in good health. Some clones in this sample may be carry-over from other donors' samples.

The CDR3 coding sequence is TGCGCCAGCAGCCAACCCCTAGCGGGCGGTGCCTACGAGCAGTACTTC. Protein product: CASSQPLAGGAYEQYF. The chain employs TRBV4-1 and TRBJ2-7; TRBD2 agrees at 8 bases. Trimming cost V 2 bases and J 2 bases; bases outside gene matches: 8. This CDR3 spans 16 amino acids. Germline CDR1 and CDR2: MGHRA and YSYEKL.

The chain is built from TRBV5-1 and TRBJ2-2; D not certain. V was clipped by 0 bases and J by 4 bases, with 4 bases between them. The length of the CDR3 is 13 residues. Germline values: CDR1 SGHRS, CDR2 YFSETQ. The CDR3 nucleotides read TGCGCCAGCAGCTTGGTGGCCACCGGGGAGCTGTTTTTT. Its translation is CASSLVATGELFF. Variable domain in full (rest from reference TRBV5-1 and TRBJ2-2): KAGVTQTPRYLIKTRGQQVTLSCSPISGHRSVSWYQQTPGQGLQFLFEYFSETQRNKGNFPGRFSGRQFSNSRSEMNVSTLELGDSALYLCASSLVATGELFFGEGSRLTVL.